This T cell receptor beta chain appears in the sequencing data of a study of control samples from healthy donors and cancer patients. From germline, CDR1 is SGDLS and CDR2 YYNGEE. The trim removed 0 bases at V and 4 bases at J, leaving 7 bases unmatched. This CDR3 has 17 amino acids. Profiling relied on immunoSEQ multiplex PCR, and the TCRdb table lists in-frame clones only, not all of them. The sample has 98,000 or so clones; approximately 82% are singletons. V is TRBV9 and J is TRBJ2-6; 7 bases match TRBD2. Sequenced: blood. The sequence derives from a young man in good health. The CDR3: CASSVGISGAGANVLTF. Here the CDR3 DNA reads TGTGCCAGCAGCGTAGGAATAAGCGGGGCGGGGGCCAACGTCCTGACTTTC.